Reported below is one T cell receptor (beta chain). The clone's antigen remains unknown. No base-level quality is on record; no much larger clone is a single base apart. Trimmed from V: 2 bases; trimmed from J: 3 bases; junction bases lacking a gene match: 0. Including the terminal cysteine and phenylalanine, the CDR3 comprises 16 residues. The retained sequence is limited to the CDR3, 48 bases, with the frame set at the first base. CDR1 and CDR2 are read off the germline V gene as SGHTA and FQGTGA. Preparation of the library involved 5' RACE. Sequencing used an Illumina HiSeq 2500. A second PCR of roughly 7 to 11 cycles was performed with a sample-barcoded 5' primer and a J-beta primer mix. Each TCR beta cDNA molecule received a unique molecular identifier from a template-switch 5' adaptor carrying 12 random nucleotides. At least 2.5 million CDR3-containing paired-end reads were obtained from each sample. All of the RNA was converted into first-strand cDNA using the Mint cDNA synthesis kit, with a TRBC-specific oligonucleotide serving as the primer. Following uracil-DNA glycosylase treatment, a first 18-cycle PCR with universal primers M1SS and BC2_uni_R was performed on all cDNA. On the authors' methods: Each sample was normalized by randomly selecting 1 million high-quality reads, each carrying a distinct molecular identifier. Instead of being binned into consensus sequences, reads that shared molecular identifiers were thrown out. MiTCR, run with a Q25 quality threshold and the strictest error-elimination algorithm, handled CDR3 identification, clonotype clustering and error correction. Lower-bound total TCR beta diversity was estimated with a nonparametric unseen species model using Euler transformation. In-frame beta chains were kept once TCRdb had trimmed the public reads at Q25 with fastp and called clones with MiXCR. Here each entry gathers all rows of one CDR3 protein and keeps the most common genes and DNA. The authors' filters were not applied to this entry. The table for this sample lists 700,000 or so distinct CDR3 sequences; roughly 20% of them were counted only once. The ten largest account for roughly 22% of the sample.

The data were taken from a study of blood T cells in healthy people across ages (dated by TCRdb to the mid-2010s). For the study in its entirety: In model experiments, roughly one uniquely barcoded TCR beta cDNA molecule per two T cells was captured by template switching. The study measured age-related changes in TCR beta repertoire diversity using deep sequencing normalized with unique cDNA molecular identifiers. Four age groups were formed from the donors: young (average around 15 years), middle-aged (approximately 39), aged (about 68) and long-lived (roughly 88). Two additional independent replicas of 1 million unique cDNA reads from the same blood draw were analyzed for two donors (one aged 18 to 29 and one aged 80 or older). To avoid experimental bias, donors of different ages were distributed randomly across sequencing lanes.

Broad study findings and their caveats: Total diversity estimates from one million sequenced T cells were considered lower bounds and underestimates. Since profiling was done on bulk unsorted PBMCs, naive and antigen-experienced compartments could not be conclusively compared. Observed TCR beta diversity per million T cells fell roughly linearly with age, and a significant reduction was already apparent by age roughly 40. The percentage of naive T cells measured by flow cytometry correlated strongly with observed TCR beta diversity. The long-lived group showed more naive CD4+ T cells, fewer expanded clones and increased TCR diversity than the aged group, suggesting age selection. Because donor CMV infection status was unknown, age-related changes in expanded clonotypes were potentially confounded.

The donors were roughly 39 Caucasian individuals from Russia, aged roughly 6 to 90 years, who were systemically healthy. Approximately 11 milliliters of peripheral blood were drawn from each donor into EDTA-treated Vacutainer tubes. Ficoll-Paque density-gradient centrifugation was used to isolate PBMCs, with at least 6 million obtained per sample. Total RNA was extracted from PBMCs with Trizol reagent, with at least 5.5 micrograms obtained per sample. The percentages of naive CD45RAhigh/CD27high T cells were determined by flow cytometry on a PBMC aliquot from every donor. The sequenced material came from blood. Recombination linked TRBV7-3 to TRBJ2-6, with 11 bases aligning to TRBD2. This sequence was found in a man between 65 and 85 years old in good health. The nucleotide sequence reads TGTGCCAGCAGCTTACTAGCGGGAGGTGGGGCCAACGTCCTGACTTTC. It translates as CASSLLAGGGANVLTF.